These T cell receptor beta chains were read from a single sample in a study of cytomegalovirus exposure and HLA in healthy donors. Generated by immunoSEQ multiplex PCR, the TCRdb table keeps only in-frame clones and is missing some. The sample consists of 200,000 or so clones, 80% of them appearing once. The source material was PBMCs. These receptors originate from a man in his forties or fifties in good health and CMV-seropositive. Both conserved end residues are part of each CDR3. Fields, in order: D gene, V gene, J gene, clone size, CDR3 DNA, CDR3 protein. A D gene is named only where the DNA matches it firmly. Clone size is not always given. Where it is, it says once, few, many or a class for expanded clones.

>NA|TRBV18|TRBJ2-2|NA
TGTGCCAGCTATGGCCAGCGCGGCACCGGGGAGCTGTTTTTT
CASYGQRGTGELFF
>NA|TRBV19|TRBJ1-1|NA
TGTGCCAGTAGTAGTGACTTAAACACTGAAGCTTTCTTT
CASSSDLNTEAFF
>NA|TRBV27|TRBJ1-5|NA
TGTGCCAGCAGTCCGCTCACAGGGAGAGGTAATCAGCCCCAGCATTTT
CASSPLTGRGNQPQHF
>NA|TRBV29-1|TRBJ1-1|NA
TGCAGCGTTGAAGATCTAGCAGGCCCTGGGACTGAAGCTTTCTTT
CSVEDLAGPGTEAFF
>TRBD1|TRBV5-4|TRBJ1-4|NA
TGTGCCACCGGGACAGGGGGAGAGTATGAAAAACTGTTTTTT
CATGTGGEYEKLFF
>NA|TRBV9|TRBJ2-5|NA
TGTGCCAGCAGCGTACAGGGAGAGACCCAGTACTTC
CASSVQGETQYF
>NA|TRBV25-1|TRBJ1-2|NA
TGTGCCAGCAGTGAATATAGAAGGGGCCGACACTATGGCTACACCTTC
CASSEYRRGRHYGYTF
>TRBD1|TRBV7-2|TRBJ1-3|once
TGTGCCAGCAGCCAGAAGACAGGGGGCTCTGGAAACACCATATATTTT
CASSQKTGGSGNTIYF
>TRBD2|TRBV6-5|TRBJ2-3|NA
TGTGCCAGCAGCCCCTTCCGGGGGGTCACAGATACGCAGTATTTT
CASSPFRGVTDTQYF
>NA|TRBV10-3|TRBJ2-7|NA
TGTGCCATCAGTGGGCCGAGTCAACAGGGTTTTAACTCCTACGAGCAGTACTTC
CAISGPSQQGFNSYEQYF
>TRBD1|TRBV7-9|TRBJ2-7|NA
TGTGCCAGCAGCGGACCTCTGGGACAGAGCTACGAGCAGTACTTC
CASSGPLGQSYEQYF
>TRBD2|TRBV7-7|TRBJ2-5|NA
TGTGCTAGCAGCCCCCGACTAGCGGGGGGGCGAGAGACCCAGTACTTC
CASSPRLAGGRETQYF
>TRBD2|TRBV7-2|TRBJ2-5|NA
TGTGCCAGCAGCTTATATAGCGGGGGGGCCGAGGAGACCCAGTACTTC
CASSLYSGGAEETQYF
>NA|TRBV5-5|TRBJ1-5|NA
TGTGCCAGCAGCCCGGCAAGCTTCAGGGATAGCAATCAGCCCCAGCATTTT
CASSPASFRDSNQPQHF
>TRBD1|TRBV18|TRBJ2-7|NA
TGTGCCAGCTCACCCCTCTCCGACAGGGCCTACGAGCAGTACTTC
CASSPLSDRAYEQYF
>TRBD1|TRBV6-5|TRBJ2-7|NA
TGTGCCAGTAAGTGGGGACAGGACTACGAGCAGTACTTC
CASKWGQDYEQYF
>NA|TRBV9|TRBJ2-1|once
TGTGCCAGCAGCGCCCGGGACACAATAAATGAGCAGTTCTTC
CASSARDTINEQFF
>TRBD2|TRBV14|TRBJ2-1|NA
TGTGCCAGCAGCCAAGATTGGCTAGCGGGAAGCACCAATGAGCAGTTCTTC
CASSQDWLAGSTNEQFF
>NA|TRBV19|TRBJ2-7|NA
TGTGCCAGTAGTCCACGACAGCCCCCCTACGAGCAGTACTTC
CASSPRQPPYEQYF
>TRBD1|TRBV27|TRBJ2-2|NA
TGTGCCAGCACACAGGGGTGGACCGGGGAACTGTTTTTT
CASTQGWTGELFF
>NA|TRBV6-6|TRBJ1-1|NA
TGTGCCAGCAGTTACTCGACATCTGAAGCTTTCTTT
CASSYSTSEAFF
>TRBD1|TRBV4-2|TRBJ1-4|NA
TGTGCCAGCAGCCCCAGATGGACAGGTGAAAAACTGTTTTTT
CASSPRWTGEKLFF
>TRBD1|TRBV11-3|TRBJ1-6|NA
TGTGCCAATCCGACAGGGAGCTCCTATAATTCACCCCTCCACTTT
CANPTGSSYNSPLHF
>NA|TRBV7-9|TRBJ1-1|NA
TGTGCCAGCAGCTTATTAGCGATGAACACTGAAGCTTTCTTT
CASSLLAMNTEAFF
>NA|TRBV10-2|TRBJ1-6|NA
TGCGCCAGCACGGTCGCGTCTTCACCCCTCCACTTT
CASTVASSPLHF
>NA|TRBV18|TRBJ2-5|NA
TGTGCCAGCTCACCTCTGGCGTCCGGGGTCGGTGGGAAGACCCAGTACTTC
CASSPLASGVGGKTQYF
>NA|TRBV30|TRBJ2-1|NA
TGTGCCTGGAGTGGCGGGGGCCACAATGAGCAGTTCTTC
CAWSGGGHNEQFF
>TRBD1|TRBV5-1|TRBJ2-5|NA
TGCGCCAGCAGTCTTGGGACAGGGGAGACCCAGTACTTC
CASSLGTGETQYF
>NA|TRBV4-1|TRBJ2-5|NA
TGCGCCAGCAGCGCGCCGTCGCAGGAAGAGACCCAGTACTTC
CASSAPSQEETQYF
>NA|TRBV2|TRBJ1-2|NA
TGTGCCAGCAGAGACGGTCGGGTCGGCTACACCTTC
CASRDGRVGYTF
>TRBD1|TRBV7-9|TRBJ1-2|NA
TGTGCCATCTCGATCGGGACAGTCAACTATGGCTACACCTTC
CAISIGTVNYGYTF
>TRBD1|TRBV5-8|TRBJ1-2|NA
TGTGCCAGCAGCCGCCTCAGGGGGGTCGGCTACACCTTC
CASSRLRGVGYTF
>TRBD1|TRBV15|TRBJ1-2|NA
TGTGCCACCAGCGGTGGACAGGGCGCCTATGGCTACACCTTC
CATSGGQGAYGYTF
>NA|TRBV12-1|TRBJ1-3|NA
TGTGCCAGCAGCTTGGGGACATGGGGAAACACCATATATTTT
CASSLGTWGNTIYF
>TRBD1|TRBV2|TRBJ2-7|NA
TGTGCCAGCAGTGGGGGACAGTACGAGCAGTACTTC
CASSGGQYEQYF
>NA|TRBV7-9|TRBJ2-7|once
TGTGCCAGCAGCTTAGGGGGAGCAAGGTCCGAGCAGTACTTC
CASSLGGARSEQYF
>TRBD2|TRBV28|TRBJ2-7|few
TGTGCCAGCAGTCCACCGACAGCGGGGAGCTCCTACGAGCAGTACTTC
CASSPPTAGSSYEQYF
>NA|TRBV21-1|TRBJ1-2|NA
TGTGCCAGCCGAACAGGGGACCCCAGCACCTTC
CASRTGDPSTF
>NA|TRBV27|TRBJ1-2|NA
TGTGCCAGCAGTTTAAAGCGGGTCTATGGCTACACCTTC
CASSLKRVYGYTF
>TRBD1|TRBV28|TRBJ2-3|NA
TGTGCCAGCAGTCTAACCGGGACAGGGAACACAGATACGCAGTATTTT
CASSLTGTGNTDTQYF
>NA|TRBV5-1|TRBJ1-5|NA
TGCGCCAGCAGCCCAGGGACACAAAATCAGCCCCAGCATTTT
CASSPGTQNQPQHF
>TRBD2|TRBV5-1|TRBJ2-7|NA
TGCGCCAGCAGCTTGGCTGTCGGCGGGGGGCCAATCGAGCAGTACTTC
CASSLAVGGGPIEQYF
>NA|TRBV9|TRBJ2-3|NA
TGTGCCAGCAGCGTAGGGTTGACAGCCTCGCAGTATTTT
CASSVGLTASQYF
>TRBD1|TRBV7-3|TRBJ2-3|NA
TGTGCCAGCAGCTTAAGGGACAGGGGCCCCGCAGATACGCAGTATTTT
CASSLRDRGPADTQYF
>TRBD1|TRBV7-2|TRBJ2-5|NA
TGTGCCAGCAGACAGACAGGGGAGGAGACCCAGTACTTC
CASRQTGEETQYF
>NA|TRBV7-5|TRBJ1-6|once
TGTGCCAGAAGCGTGACCCGGGCCTATAATTCACCCCTCCACTTT
CARSVTRAYNSPLHF
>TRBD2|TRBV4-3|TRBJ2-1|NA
TGCGCCAGCAGCCAAGATAAACTAGCGGGGGTTCAGTTCTTC
CASSQDKLAGVQFF
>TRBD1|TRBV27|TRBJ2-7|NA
TGTGCCAGCAGACCCGGCAGGGGGCTTTTTCTCGAGCAGTACTTC
CASRPGRGLFLEQYF
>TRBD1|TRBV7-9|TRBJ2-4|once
TGTGCCAGCAGTTCTGAGACAGGGGGCATTAGCATTCAGTACTTC
CASSSETGGISIQYF
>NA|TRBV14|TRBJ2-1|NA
TGTGCCAGCAGCCAAGTCCGGACAGCCTTCTCCTACAATGAGCAGTTCTTC
CASSQVRTAFSYNEQFF
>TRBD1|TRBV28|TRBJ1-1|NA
TGTGCCAGCAGTTCCCACAGGGGGATGAACACTGAAGCTTTCTTT
CASSSHRGMNTEAFF
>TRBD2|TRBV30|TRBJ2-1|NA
TGTGCCTGGAGTTGGAGCGGGGGGCCCTACAATGAGCAGTTCTTC
CAWSWSGGPYNEQFF
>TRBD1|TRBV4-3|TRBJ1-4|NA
TGCGCCAGCGCGAAGGAGACAGGGGATGAAAAACTGTTTTTT
CASAKETGDEKLFF
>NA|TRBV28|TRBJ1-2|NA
TGTGCCAGCAGCCGCAGGGAATTCTATGGCTACACCTTC
CASSRREFYGYTF